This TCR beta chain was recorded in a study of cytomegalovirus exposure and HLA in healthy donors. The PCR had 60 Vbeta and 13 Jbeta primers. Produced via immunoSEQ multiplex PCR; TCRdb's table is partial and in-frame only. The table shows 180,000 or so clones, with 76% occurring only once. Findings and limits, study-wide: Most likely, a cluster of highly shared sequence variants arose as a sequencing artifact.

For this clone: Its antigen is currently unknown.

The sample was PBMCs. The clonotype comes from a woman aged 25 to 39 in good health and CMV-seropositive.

CDR3 DNA: TGCAGCGGGACGGTGGGGGGGTGGACAGATACGCAGTATTTT. It is translated as CSGTVGGWTDTQYF. The chain joins TRBV29-1 to TRBJ2-3, with TRBD2 matching 7 bases. The CDR3 is 14 amino acids. V was pared by 7 bases and J by 3 bases, with 10 bases of the junction left unmatched. CDR1 and CDR2 from the germline V gene are SQVTM and ANQGSEA.